The clone carrying this T cell receptor beta chain was seen just once. In the original analysis: Reference gene primer amplification gave nucleated cell count estimates. Some clones are missing from TCRdb's copy, which holds only in-frame ones; the method was immunoSEQ multiplex PCR. That table furnishes V, J and clone size, whereas the DNA furnished D and trimming. The sample lists under 350,000 clones; approximately 83% were seen once. This record belongs to a study of blood T cell repertoires in COVID-19. Whole-study context: PBMCs, B-cell-depleted T cells, or T cells were the source of the cDNA or gDNA that made up the material.

Enrollees, about 18 to 89 years old, lived in approximately 25 US areas. The study assigned cohorts using participant-reported clinical history. Germline CDR1 and CDR2: SGHTS and YDEGEE. V lost 3 bases and J 5 bases, leaving 14 bases between the germline ends. CDR3 size: 14 residues. The V gene is TRBV5-8, the J gene TRBJ1-2; D might be TRBD1 (6 bases). The sequence was collected from a middle-aged woman with acute COVID-19. The sequenced sample consisted of PBMCs or T cells enriched from blood (not recorded which). In DNA form, the CDR3 reads TGTGCCAGCAGCTGGGGACGACAGGCATATGGCTACACCTTC. As protein: CASSWGRQAYGYTF.